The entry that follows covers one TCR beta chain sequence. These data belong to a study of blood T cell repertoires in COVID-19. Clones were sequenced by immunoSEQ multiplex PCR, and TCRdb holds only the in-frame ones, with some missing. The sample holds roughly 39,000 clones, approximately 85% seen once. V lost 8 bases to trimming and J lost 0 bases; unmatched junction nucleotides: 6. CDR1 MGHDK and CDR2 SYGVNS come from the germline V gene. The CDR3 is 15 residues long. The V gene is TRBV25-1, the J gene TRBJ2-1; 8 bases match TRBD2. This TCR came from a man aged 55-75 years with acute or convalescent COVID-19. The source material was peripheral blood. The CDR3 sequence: CASFSGGSSYNEQFF. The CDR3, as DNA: TGTGCCAGCTTCTCGGGGGGGAGCTCCTACAATGAGCAGTTCTTC.